Described below is a single T cell receptor (beta chain) sequence and its context. The record originates from a study of blood T cell repertoires in COVID-19. Trimming cost V 9 bases and J 0 bases; bases outside gene matches: 5. Germline V gene sequence: CDR1 LNHDA, CDR2 SQIVND (reference sequence). The CDR3 covers 14 residues. Methods used by the authors: Amplification of reference gene primers was used by the study to estimate nucleated cell counts. Assay used: immunoSEQ multiplex PCR; TCRdb lists only in-frame clones, some missing. The V and J calls and clone size were taken over from that table, and D and trimming were inferred from the DNA. The sample has about 160,000 clones, 80% to 85% seen once.

This chain connects TRBV19 to TRBJ1-3, with 7 nucleotides matching TRBD1. Source material: peripheral blood. This sequence originates from a woman older than 75 with active or convalescent COVID-19. The CDR3 region has the DNA TGTGCCAGCCACAGGGGAGGCTCTGGAAACACCATATATTTT. As protein: CASHRGGSGNTIYF.